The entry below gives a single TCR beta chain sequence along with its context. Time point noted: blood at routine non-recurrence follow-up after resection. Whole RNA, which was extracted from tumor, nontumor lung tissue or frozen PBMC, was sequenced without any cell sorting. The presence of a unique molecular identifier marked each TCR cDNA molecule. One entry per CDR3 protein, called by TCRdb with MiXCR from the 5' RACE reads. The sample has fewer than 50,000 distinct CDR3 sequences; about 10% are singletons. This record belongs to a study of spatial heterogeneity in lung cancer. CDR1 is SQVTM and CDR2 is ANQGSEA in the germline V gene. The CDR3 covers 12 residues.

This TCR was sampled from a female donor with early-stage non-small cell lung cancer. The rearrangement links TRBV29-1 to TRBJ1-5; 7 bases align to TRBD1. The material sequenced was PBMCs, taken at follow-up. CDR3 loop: CILRGVPPEEHF. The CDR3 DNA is TGCATCCTCAGGGGGGTCCCTCCCGAGGAGCATTTT.